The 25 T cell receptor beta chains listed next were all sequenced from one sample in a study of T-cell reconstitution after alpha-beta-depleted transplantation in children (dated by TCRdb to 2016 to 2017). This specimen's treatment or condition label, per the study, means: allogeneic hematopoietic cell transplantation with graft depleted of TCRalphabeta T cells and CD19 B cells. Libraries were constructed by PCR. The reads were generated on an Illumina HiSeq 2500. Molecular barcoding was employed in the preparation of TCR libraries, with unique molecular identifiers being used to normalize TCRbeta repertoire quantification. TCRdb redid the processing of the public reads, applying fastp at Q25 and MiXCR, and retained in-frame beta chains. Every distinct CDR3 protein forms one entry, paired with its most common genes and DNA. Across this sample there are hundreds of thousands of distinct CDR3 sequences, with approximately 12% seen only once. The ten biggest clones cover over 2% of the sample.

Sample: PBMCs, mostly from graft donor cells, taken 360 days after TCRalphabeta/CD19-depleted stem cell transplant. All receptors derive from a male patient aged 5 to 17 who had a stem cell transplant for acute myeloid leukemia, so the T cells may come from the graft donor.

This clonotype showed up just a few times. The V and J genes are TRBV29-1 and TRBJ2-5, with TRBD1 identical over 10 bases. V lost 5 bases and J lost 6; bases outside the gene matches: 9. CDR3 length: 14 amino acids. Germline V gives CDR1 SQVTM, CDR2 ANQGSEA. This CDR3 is CSVFRDRGPQTQYF. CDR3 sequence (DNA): TGCAGCGTTTTCCGGGACAGGGGCCCGCAGACCCAGTACTTC.

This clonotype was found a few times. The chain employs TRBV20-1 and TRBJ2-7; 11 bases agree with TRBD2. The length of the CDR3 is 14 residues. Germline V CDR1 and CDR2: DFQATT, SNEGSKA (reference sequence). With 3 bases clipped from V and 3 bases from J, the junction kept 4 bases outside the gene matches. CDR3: CSASGGTSGYEQYF. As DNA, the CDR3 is TGCAGTGCTAGCGGCGGGACTAGCGGCTACGAGCAGTACTTC.

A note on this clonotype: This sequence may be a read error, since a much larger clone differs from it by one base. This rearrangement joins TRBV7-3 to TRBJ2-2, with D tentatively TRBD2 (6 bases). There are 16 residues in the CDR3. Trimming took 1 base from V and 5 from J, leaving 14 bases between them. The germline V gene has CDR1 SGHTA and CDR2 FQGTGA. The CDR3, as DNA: TGTGCCAGCAGCTTAAGGGCGGGATGGGAGACCGGGGAGCTGTTTTTT. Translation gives CASSLRAGWETGELFF. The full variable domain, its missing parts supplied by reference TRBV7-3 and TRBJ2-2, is GAGVSQTPSNKVTEKGKYVELRCDPISGHTALYWYRQSLGQGPEFLIYFQGTGAADDSGLPNDRFFAVRPEGSVSTLKIQRTERGDSAVYLCASSLRAGWETGELFFGEGSRLTVL.

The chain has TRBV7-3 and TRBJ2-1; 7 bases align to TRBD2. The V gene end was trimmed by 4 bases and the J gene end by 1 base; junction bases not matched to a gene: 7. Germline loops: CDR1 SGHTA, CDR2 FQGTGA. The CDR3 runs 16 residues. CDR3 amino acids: CASSYGGRGSYNEQFF. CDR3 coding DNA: TGTGCCAGCAGCTACGGGGGGAGGGGATCCTACAATGAGCAGTTCTTC.

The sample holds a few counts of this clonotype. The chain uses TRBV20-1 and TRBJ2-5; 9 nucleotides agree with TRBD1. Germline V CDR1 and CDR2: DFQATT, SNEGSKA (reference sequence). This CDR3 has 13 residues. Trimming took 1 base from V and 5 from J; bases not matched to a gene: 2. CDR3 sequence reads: CSARGDRVETQYF. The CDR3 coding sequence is TGCAGTGCTAGAGGGGACAGGGTGGAGACCCAGTACTTC.

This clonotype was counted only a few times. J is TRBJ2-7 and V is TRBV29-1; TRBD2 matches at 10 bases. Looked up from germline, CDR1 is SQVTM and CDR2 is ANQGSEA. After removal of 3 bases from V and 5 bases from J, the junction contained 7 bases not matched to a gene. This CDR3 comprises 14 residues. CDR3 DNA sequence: TGCAGCGTTGACCCTAGCGGGAGAGGGGACGAGCAGTACTTC. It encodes CSVDPSGRGDEQYF.

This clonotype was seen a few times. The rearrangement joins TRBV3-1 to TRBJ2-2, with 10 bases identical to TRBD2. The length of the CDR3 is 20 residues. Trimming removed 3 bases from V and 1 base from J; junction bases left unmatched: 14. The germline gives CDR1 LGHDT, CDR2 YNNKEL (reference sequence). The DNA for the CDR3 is TGTGCCAGCAGCCATACGACTAGCGGGTTACCCCATCGGAACACCGGGGAGCTGTTTTTT. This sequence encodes CASSHTTSGLPHRNTGELFF.

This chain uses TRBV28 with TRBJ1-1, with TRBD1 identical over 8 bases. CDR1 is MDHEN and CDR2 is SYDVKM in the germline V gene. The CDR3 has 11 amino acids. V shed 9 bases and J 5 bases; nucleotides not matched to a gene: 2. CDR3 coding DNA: TGTGCCAGGAGACAGGGGACTGAAGCTTTCTTT. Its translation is CARRQGTEAFF.

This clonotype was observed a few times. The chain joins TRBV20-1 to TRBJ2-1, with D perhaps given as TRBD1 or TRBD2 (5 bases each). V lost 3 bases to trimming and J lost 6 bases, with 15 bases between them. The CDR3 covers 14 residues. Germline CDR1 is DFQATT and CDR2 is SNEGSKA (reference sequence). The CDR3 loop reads CSASEGPSPNEQFF. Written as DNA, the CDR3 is TGCAGTGCTAGCGAGGGACCTTCGCCCAATGAGCAGTTCTTC.

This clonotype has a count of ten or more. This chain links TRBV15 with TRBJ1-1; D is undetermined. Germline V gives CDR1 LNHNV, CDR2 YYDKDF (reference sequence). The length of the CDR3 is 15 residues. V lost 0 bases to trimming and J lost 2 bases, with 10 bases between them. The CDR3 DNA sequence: TGTGCCACCAGCAGAGAGGAGGGCAGAAACACTGAAGCTTTCTTT. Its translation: CATSREEGRNTEAFF.

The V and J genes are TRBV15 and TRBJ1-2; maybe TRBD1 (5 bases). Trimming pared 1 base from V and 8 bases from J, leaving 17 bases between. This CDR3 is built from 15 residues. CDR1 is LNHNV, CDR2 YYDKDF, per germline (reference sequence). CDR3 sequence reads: CATSRVPWGEGGYTF. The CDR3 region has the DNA TGTGCCACCAGCAGAGTCCCGTGGGGCGAAGGAGGCTACACCTTC.

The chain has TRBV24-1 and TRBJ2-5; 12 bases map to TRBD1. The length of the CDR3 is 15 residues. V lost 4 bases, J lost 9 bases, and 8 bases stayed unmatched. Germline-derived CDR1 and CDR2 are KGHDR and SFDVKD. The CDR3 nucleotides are TGTGCCACCAGTGAGGGACAGGGGGCCTTCGAGGCCCAGTACTTC. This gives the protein CATSEGQGAFEAQYF.

The chain's CDR3 is CASSLGLPQETQYF. The DNA of the CDR3 is TGTGCCAGCAGTTTGGGGCTCCCTCAAGAGACCCAGTACTTC. The rearrangement uses TRBV12-3 or TRBV12-4 and TRBJ2-5; perhaps TRBD1 as D (5 bases). Trimming removed 3 bases at V and 2 bases at J, with 10 bases between. The CDR3 consists of 14 residues.

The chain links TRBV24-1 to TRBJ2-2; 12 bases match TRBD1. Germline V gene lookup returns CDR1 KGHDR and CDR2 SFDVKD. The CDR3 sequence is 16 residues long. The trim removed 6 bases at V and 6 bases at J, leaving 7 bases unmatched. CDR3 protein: CATSRGQGALAGELFF. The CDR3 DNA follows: TGTGCCACCAGTCGGGGACAGGGGGCCCTCGCCGGGGAGCTGTTTTTT.

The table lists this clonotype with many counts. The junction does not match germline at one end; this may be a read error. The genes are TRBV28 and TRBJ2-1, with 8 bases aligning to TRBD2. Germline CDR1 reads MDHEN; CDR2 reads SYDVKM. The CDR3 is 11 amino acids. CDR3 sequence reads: CASSLRGLGIF. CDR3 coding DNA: TGTGCCAGCAGCCTAAGGGGACTAGGGATCTTC.

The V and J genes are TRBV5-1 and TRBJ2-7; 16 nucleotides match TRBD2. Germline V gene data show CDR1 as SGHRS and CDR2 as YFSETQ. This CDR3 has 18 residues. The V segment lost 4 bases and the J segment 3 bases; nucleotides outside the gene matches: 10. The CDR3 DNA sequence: TGCGCCAGCAGCCCAGGGACTAGCGGGAGGGCCCTGCTCTACGAGCAGTACTTC. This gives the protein CASSPGTSGRALLYEQYF.

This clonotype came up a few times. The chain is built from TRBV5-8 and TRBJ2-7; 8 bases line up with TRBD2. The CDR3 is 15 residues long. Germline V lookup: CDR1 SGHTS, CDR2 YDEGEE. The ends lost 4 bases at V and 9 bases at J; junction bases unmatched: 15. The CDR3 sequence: CASSRTGTSKRVQYF. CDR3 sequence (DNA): TGTGCCAGCAGCAGAACCGGGACTAGTAAGCGTGTGCAGTACTTC.

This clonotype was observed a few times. In nucleotides, the CDR3 is TGTGCCAGCAGTTTTAGCTTTTACGAGCAGTACTTC. Encoded protein: CASSFSFYEQYF. The V and J genes are TRBV28 and TRBJ2-7; no clear D. V dropped 3 bases and J dropped 4 bases, with 7 bases sitting between them. The CDR3 is 12 residues long. Germline CDR1 and CDR2: MDHEN and SYDVKM.

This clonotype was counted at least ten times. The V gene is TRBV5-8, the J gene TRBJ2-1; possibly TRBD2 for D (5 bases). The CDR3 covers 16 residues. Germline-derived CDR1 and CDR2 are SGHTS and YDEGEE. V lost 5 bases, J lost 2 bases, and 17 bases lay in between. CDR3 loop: CASSQDVGVTYNEQFF. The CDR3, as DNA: TGTGCCAGCAGTCAGGACGTGGGAGTGACCTACAATGAGCAGTTCTTC.

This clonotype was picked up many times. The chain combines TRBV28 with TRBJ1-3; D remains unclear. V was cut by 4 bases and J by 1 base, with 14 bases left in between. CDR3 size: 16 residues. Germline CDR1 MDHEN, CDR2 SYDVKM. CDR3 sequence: CASSWKTVPSGNTIYF. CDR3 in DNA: TGTGCCAGCAGTTGGAAGACTGTCCCTTCTGGAAACACCATATATTTT.

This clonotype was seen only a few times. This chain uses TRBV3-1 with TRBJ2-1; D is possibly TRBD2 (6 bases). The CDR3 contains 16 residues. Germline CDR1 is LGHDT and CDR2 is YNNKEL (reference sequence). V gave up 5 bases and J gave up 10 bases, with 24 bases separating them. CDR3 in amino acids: CASSRHPGPQREEQFF. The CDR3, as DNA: TGTGCCAGCAGCAGACACCCGGGTCCCCAACGGGAGGAGCAGTTCTTC.

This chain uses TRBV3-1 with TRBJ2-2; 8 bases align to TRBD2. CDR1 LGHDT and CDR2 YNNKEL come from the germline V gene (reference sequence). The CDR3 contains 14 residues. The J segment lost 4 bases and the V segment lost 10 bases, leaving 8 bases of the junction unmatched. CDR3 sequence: CATRLATFTGELFF. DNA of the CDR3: TGTGCCACCCGACTAGCGACTTTCACCGGGGAGCTGTTTTTT.

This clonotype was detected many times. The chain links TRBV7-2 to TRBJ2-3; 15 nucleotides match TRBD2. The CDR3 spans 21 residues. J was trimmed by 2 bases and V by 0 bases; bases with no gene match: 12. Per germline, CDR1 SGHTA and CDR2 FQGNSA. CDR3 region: CASSLASGVGLAGGATDTQYF. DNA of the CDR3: TGTGCCAGCAGCTTAGCTTCCGGTGTAGGACTAGCGGGAGGGGCCACAGATACGCAGTATTTT.

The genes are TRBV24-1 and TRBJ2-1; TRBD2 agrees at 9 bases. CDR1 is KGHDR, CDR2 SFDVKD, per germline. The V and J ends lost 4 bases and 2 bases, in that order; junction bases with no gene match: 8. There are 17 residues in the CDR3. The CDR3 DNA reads TGTGCCACCAGTGACTTTAGCGGGAGATCGACCTACAATGAGCAGTTCTTC. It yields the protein CATSDFSGRSTYNEQFF.

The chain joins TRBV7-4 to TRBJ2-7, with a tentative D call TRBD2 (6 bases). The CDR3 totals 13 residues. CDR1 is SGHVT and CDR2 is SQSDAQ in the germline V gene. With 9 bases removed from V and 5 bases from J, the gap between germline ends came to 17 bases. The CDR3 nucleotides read TGTGCCAGGGAAACGGGGGATAAGGACGAGCAGTACTTC. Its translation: CARETGDKDEQYF.